The T cell receptor (beta chain) under discussion was sequenced for a study of beta chain features in type 1 diabetes. Since all of the isolated RNA was reverse transcribed, expressed TCRB transcripts were what got sequenced. Clones were sequenced by immunoSEQ multiplex PCR, and TCRdb holds only the in-frame ones, with some missing. Here the sample spans about 900,000 clones, about a sixth being singletons. V dropped 0 bases and J dropped 2 bases, with 11 bases sitting between them. There are 15 residues in the CDR3. Germline V gene sequence: CDR1 SGHRS, CDR2 YFSETQ. The receptor comes from a young woman in good health. Specimen: naive CD4+ T cells from blood. V is TRBV5-1 and J is TRBJ1-2; D gene uncertain. CDR3 DNA sequence: TGCGCCAGCAGCTTGGCCGGAGTTACGAACTATGGCTACACCTTC. Its translation is CASSLAGVTNYGYTF.